These 26 T cell receptor beta chains share one sample of origin, sequenced in a study of cytomegalovirus exposure and HLA in healthy donors (dated by TCRdb to 2016 to 2017). The receptor library was made with the immunoSEQ multiplex PCR assay. A mixture of 60 forward primers for TCR Vbeta segments and 13 reverse primers for TCR Jbeta segments was used in the multiplex PCR. TCRdb stores this immuneACCESS table with in-frame sequences only. Part of the clones is absent; in the studies checked, under half of the shortfall reflects unresolved V genes, and no reason is known for the rest. The sample table contains roughly 180,000 clones; only one count was recorded for over 80% of them. Clones ranked in the top ten supply over 1.5% of the sample. The sequencing input was PBMCs. The receptors derive from a man in his forties or fifties in good health and CMV-seronegative.

The chain combines TRBV13 with TRBJ2-7; a possible D gene is TRBD2 (5 bases). From germline, CDR1 is PRHDT and CDR2 FYEKMQ (reference sequence). The V end lost 2 bases, the J end lost 4 bases, and 9 bases lay between the germline ends. The CDR3 runs 13 residues. CDR3: CASSLRGRYEQYF. CDR3 in DNA: TGTGCCAGCAGCTTACGGGGAAGGTACGAGCAGTACTTC.

This clone appeared a single time. This rearrangement joins TRBV9 to TRBJ2-6; 10 nucleotides align to TRBD2. With V trimmed by 4 bases and J by 1 base, 5 bases remained unmatched. The CDR3 runs to 17 residues. Germline V gene data show CDR1 as SGDLS and CDR2 as YYNGEE. CDR3: CASSLIAGGSGANVLTF. The CDR3 nucleotides are TGTGCCAGCAGCTTGATAGCGGGAGGATCTGGGGCCAACGTCCTGACTTTC.

The CDR3 region is CSARRDREQYF. CDR3 in DNA: TGCAGTGCTAGACGCGATCGCGAGCAGTACTTC. The chain links TRBV20-1 to TRBJ2-7; D is ambiguous. The CDR3 covers 11 residues. The germline gives CDR1 DFQATT, CDR2 SNEGSKA (reference sequence). V gave up 2 bases and J gave up 6 bases, with 8 bases separating them.

This clone was recorded only once. The chain couples TRBV7-2 to TRBJ2-2; TRBD2 matches at 8 bases. CDR3 length: 16 residues. Germline V lookup: CDR1 SGHTA, CDR2 FQGNSA. Unmatched junction bases numbered 3, after V lost 3 bases and J lost 0 bases. The chain's CDR3 is CASSFQLAANTGELFF. The CDR3 region has the DNA TGTGCCAGCAGCTTCCAACTAGCGGCGAACACCGGGGAGCTGTTTTTT.

This clone showed up just once. The genes are TRBV7-2 and TRBJ1-5, with 7 bases fitting TRBD1. The V segment lost 5 bases and the J segment 4 bases; nucleotides outside the gene matches: 8. Germline loops: CDR1 SGHTA, CDR2 FQGNSA. CDR3 length equals 15 residues. The CDR3 bases are TGTGCCAGCAGCCTCCAACAGGGGCGGAATCAGCCCCAGCATTTT. This translates into CASSLQQGRNQPQHF.

This clone has just a few counts. This chain links TRBV19 with TRBJ2-6; no definite D call. The germline V and J ends were trimmed by 1 base and 2 bases, with 9 bases remaining between them. From germline, CDR1 is LNHDA and CDR2 SQIVND (reference sequence). The CDR3 has 16 residues. The CDR3: CASSIGHQAGANVLTF. CDR3 DNA sequence: TGTGCCAGTAGTATAGGACACCAGGCTGGGGCCAACGTCCTGACTTTC.

The chain couples TRBV6-6 to TRBJ1-5; 7 nucleotides line up with TRBD1. The CDR3 spans 15 residues. Germline assignment: CDR1 MNHNY and CDR2 SVGAGI (reference sequence). Losses at the gene ends were 6 bases for V and 0 bases for J; bases not matched to a gene: 5. The CDR3 coding sequence is TGTGCCAGCAGACCTGGACAGGTTAGCAATCAGCCCCAGCATTTT. This sequence encodes CASRPGQVSNQPQHF.

The chain carries TRBV30 and TRBJ1-1, with D maybe TRBD1 (5 bases). Germline CDR1 GTSNPN, CDR2 SVGIG (reference sequence). CDR3 length: 13 residues. Deletions cut 5 bases from V and 0 bases from J, with 10 bases between. CDR3 protein: CAWVGGVNTEAFF. DNA of the CDR3: TGTGCCTGGGTCGGGGGAGTGAACACTGAAGCTTTCTTT.

Only a few counts were recorded for this clone. The chain uses TRBV4-1 and TRBJ2-3; D is unclear. V gave up 1 base and J gave up 5 bases, with 10 bases separating them. The germline gives CDR1 MGHRA, CDR2 YSYEKL. CDR3 length equals 14 residues. The CDR3 DNA reads as TGCGCCAGCAGCCAAGGGAGAAACTTAGATACGCAGTATTTT. It encodes CASSQGRNLDTQYF.

This clone was counted between two and nine times. This rearrangement joins TRBV9 to TRBJ1-4; no definite D call. The V gene's germline CDR1 is SGDLS and CDR2 YYNGEE. V was shortened by 4 bases and J by 4 bases, with 14 bases between the two germline ends. The CDR3 contains 15 residues. Written as DNA, the CDR3 is TGTGCCAGCAGCTTAACTGGAGGACTTAATGAAAAACTGTTTTTT. Its protein is CASSLTGGLNEKLFF.

On this clone: This CDR3 is also generated by other DNA sequences in the sample. This chain uses TRBV28 with TRBJ1-1, with 9 bases aligning to TRBD1. The CDR3 extends over 15 amino acids. The V gene's germline CDR1 is MDHEN and CDR2 SYDVKM. The ends lost 5 bases at V and 5 bases at J; junction bases unmatched: 9. In nucleotides, the CDR3 is TGTGCCAGCAGTGTCAACAGGGGGCTGGGGACTGAAGCTTTCTTT. As protein: CASSVNRGLGTEAFF.

This clone was found once. The rearrangement links TRBV5-4 to TRBJ2-5; 8 nucleotides agree with TRBD2. J gave up 5 bases and V 5 bases, and 8 bases lay outside the gene matches. CDR1 SGHNT and CDR2 YYREEE come from the germline V gene (reference sequence). The CDR3 has 14 residues. CDR3 amino acids: CASRPGGVSETQYF. For the CDR3, the DNA is TGTGCCAGCAGGCCCGGGGGGGTCTCGGAGACCCAGTACTTC. Full variable domain (remainder filled in from reference TRBV5-4 and TRBJ2-5): ETGVTQSPTHLIKTRGQQVTLRCSSQSGHNTVSWYQQALGQGPQFIFQYYREEENGRGNFPPRFSGLQFPNYSSELNVNALELDDSALYLCASRPGGVSETQYFGPGTRLLVL.

This chain links TRBV28 with TRBJ1-2, with 7 bases matching TRBD1. This CDR3 is 13 amino acids long. With 6 bases clipped from V and 5 bases from J, the junction kept 6 bases outside the gene matches. Per the germline V gene, CDR1 is MDHEN and CDR2 is SYDVKM. The DNA for the CDR3 is TGTGCCAGCAGACGGGACAGCGGGTATGGCTACACCTTC. The encoded protein is CASRRDSGYGYTF.

Concerning this clone: The same CDR3 also results from other DNA sequences found in this sample. The V and J genes are TRBV30 and TRBJ2-7, with TRBD1 identical over 10 bases. J was trimmed by 2 bases and V by 5 bases; bases with no gene match: 0. The CDR3 sequence is 12 residues long. The germline gives CDR1 GTSNPN, CDR2 SVGIG (reference sequence). DNA for the CDR3: TGTGCCTGGGGACAGGGGGCCTACGAGCAGTACTTC. It is translated as CAWGQGAYEQYF.

The rearrangement uses TRBV30 and TRBJ1-2, with D perhaps TRBD1 (6 bases). The CDR3 covers 15 residues. Trimming stripped 4 bases from V and 8 bases from J, with 23 bases between. CDR1 and CDR2 (germline): GTSNPN, SVGIG (reference sequence). CDR3 bases: TGTGCCTGGAATCGTCCGGACAGTCTGCATCGGGGCTACACCTTC. This sequence encodes CAWNRPDSLHRGYTF.

The chain couples TRBV5-1 to TRBJ2-3, with TRBD2 matching over 9 bases. CDR1 and CDR2 from the germline V gene are SGHRS and YFSETQ. The J segment lost 2 bases and the V segment lost 4 bases, leaving 5 bases of the junction unmatched. This CDR3 has 15 amino acids. CDR3: CASSQAGGLTDTQYF. CDR3 in DNA: TGCGCCAGCAGCCAAGCGGGGGGCCTCACAGATACGCAGTATTTT. The full variable domain, completed using reference TRBV5-1 and TRBJ2-3, is KAGVTQTPRYLIKTRGQQVTLSCSPISGHRSVSWYQQTPGQGLQFLFEYFSETQRNKGNFPGRFSGRQFSNSRSEMNVSTLELGDSALYLCASSQAGGLTDTQYFGPGTRLTVL.

The chain carries TRBV30 and TRBJ1-5; 7 bases line up with TRBD1. The CDR3 has 15 amino acids. V lost 1 base to trimming and J lost 1 base; unmatched junction nucleotides: 4. The germline V gene encodes CDR1 GTSNPN and CDR2 SVGIG (reference sequence). The CDR3 DNA sequence: TGTGCCTGGAGTGAGGCGACAGGGAGCAATCAGCCCCAGCATTTT. Protein sequence: CAWSEATGSNQPQHF.

The chain combines TRBV19 with TRBJ1-1; 8 bases map to TRBD1. V dropped 5 bases and J dropped 1; count of bases not matched to a gene: 9. The CDR3 has 16 residues. Looked up from germline, CDR1 is LNHDA and CDR2 is SQIVND (reference sequence). In nucleotides, the CDR3 is TGTGCCAGTAGTTCAACCCCGGGGACAGGGAACACTGAAGCTTTCTTT. Protein sequence: CASSSTPGTGNTEAFF.

The chain links TRBV28 to TRBJ1-6; no clear D. The CDR3 has 14 residues. Trimming pared 6 bases from V and 10 bases from J, leaving 16 bases between. Germline loops: CDR1 MDHEN, CDR2 SYDVKM. The CDR3 spells CASSSGPGDSPLHF. The CDR3 bases are TGTGCCAGCAGCTCAGGCCCGGGAGACTCACCCCTCCACTTT.

CDR3 sequence (DNA): TGCGCCAGCAGCTTGGCCCCATTCTACAATGAGCAGTTCTTC. As protein: CASSLAPFYNEQFF. This chain connects TRBV5-1 to TRBJ2-1, with D unclear. The CDR3 sequence is 14 residues long. V was trimmed by 0 bases and J by 3 bases, leaving 7 bases between them. Per germline, CDR1 SGHRS and CDR2 YFSETQ.

The chain couples TRBV7-3 to TRBJ2-3; 10 bases align to TRBD1. The CDR3 is made up of 15 amino acids. Losses at the gene ends were 5 bases for V and 6 bases for J; bases not matched to a gene: 8. CDR1 is SGHTA, CDR2 FQGTGA, per germline. CDR3: CASSPGTGAVDTQYF. The CDR3, as DNA: TGTGCCAGCAGCCCTGGGACAGGGGCTGTTGATACGCAGTATTTT. Supplemented by reference TRBV7-3 and TRBJ2-3, the full variable domain reads GAGVSQTPSNKVTEKGKYVELRCDPISGHTALYWYRQSLGQGPEFLIYFQGTGAADDSGLPNDRFFAVRPEGSVSTLKIQRTERGDSAVYLCASSPGTGAVDTQYFGPGTRLTVL.

The chain recombines TRBV5-1 with TRBJ1-6; D may be TRBD1 (5 bases). Germline-derived CDR1 and CDR2 are SGHRS and YFSETQ. V gave up 4 bases and J gave up 5 bases, with 13 bases separating them. The CDR3 is made up of 15 amino acids. The CDR3 sequence: CASSRPGLDNSPLHF. As DNA, the CDR3 is TGCGCCAGCAGCAGGCCAGGGCTAGATAATTCACCCCTCCACTTT.

This clone appeared a single time. The chain employs TRBV7-3 and TRBJ2-1; TRBD1 matches 12 bases. CDR1 and CDR2 (germline): SGHTA, FQGTGA. V lost 2 bases to trimming and J lost 6 bases; unmatched junction nucleotides: 5. The CDR3 is 16 amino acids. Here the CDR3 DNA reads TGTGCCAGCAGCTTATTCGGGACAGGGGGCTTCAATGAGCAGTTCTTC. Encoded protein: CASSLFGTGGFNEQFF.

V is TRBV4-2 and J is TRBJ2-3, with D possibly being TRBD2 (5 bases). Germline V gene data show CDR1 as LGHNA and CDR2 as YNFKEQ. The V gene lost 4 bases and the J gene lost 6 bases, with 14 bases spanning the gap. The CDR3 length is 14 residues. The CDR3 loop is CASSPEALTDTQYF. DNA of the CDR3: TGTGCCAGCAGCCCGGAGGCTCTCACGGATACGCAGTATTTT.

This sequence joins TRBV6-6 and TRBJ2-7; 8 bases map to TRBD2. In germline, CDR1 is MNHNY, CDR2 SVGAGI (reference sequence). V lost 7 bases, J lost 4 bases, and 9 bases stayed unmatched. The CDR3 spans 14 residues. The CDR3: CASTPAGVSYEQYF. CDR3 nucleotide sequence: TGTGCCAGCACCCCAGCGGGGGTAAGTTACGAGCAGTACTTC.

The rearrangement links TRBV5-1 to TRBJ2-1, with 15 positions matching TRBD2. There are 17 residues in the CDR3. Germline lookup yields CDR1 SGHRS and CDR2 YFSETQ. Germline trimming cut 4 bases from V and 7 bases from J; bases unmatched to any gene: 9. The CDR3 DNA reads TGCGCCAGCAGCCCCCGCCCCGGGACTAGCGGGGGGAATGAGCAGTTCTTC. As protein: CASSPRPGTSGGNEQFF.